One sample yielded the 27 T cell receptor beta chains listed below, sequenced in a study of T cell responses to AZD1222 COVID-19 vaccine. Produced via immunoSEQ multiplex PCR; TCRdb's table is partial and in-frame only. The sample contains over 150,000 clones, 85% to 95% of which appear only once. The sequencing used peripheral blood, collected on day 0 of AZD1222 vaccination. All receptors derive from an adult in good health.

The chain uses TRBV3-1 (or the pseudogene TRBV3-2) and TRBJ2-1; D ambiguous. V was cut by 3 bases and J by 9 bases, with 6 bases left in between. The CDR3 spans 11 residues. Germline CDR1 LGHDT, CDR2 YNNKEL (reference sequence). The CDR3 DNA reads TGTGCCAGCAGCCACGGCAGTGAGCAGTTCTTC. Its protein product is CASSHGSEQFF.

V is TRBV5-1 and J is TRBJ1-1, with 7 bases identical to TRBD1. The ends lost 1 base at V and 7 bases at J; junction bases unmatched: 7. CDR3 length: 14 residues. The germline V gene encodes CDR1 SGHRS and CDR2 YFSETQ. CDR3 protein: CASSLTGVPDEAFF. CDR3 DNA: TGCGCCAGCAGCTTGACAGGGGTGCCCGATGAAGCTTTCTTT.

The chain employs TRBV18 and TRBJ1-2; weak D call: TRBD1 (5 bases). V lost 3 bases to trimming and J lost 2 bases, with 10 bases between them. The CDR3 consists of 14 residues. Germline V gene data show CDR1 as KGHSH and CDR2 as LQKENI. CDR3 sequence reads: CASSPGGGNYGYTF. Here the CDR3 DNA reads TGTGCCAGCTCACCTGGGGGAGGGAACTATGGCTACACCTTC.

The rearrangement uses TRBV18 and TRBJ2-7, with D maybe TRBD1 (5 bases). The length of the CDR3 is 13 residues. The germline CDR1 and CDR2 sequences are KGHSH and LQKENI. Trimming took 3 bases from V and 1 from J, leaving 7 bases between them. CDR3: CASSPQGSYEQYF. The CDR3 bases are TGTGCCAGCTCACCTCAGGGATCCTACGAGCAGTACTTC.

The gene calls are TRBV11-2 and TRBJ2-5; TRBD2 matches at 8 bases. There are 15 residues in the CDR3. After removal of 3 bases from V and 1 base from J, the junction contained 4 bases not matched to a gene. Germline V gives CDR1 SGHAT, CDR2 FQNNGV. CDR3 sequence reads: CASSFTSGSQETQYF. Written as DNA, the CDR3 is TGTGCCAGCAGCTTTACTAGCGGATCCCAAGAGACCCAGTACTTC.

This CDR3 reads CASSHNTEAFF. In DNA form, the CDR3 reads TGTGCCAGCAGCCATAACACTGAAGCTTTCTTT. V and J are TRBV6-2 or TRBV6-3 and TRBJ1-1; D is undetermined. Per germline, CDR1 MNHEY and CDR2 SVGEGT. Trimming cost V 6 bases and J 2 bases, with 4 bases left between them. The CDR3 has 11 amino acids.

This clone has only one observation. This rearrangement joins TRBV19 to TRBJ2-1; D may be TRBD2 (6 bases). Trimming stripped 3 bases from V and 4 bases from J, with 16 bases between. Germline lookup yields CDR1 LNHDA and CDR2 SQIVND (reference sequence). This CDR3 has 16 residues. CDR3 DNA sequence: TGTGCCAGTAGTATCCGAGCGGGCCGAAGGTACAATGAGCAGTTCTTC. It is translated as CASSIRAGRRYNEQFF.

The chain uses TRBV19 and TRBJ1-5, with D maybe TRBD1 (6 bases). The CDR3 length is 14 residues. Germline V gene data show CDR1 as LNHDA and CDR2 as SQIVND (reference sequence). The V end was cut by 9 bases, the J end by 0 bases, with 12 bases between. The CDR3 DNA follows: TGTGCCAGCCCCGGACAGAATAGCAATCAGCCCCAGCATTTT. Translation gives CASPGQNSNQPQHF.

The rearrangement links TRBV30 to TRBJ1-2; TRBD1 agrees at 9 bases. CDR1 is GTSNPN and CDR2 is SVGIG in the germline V gene (reference sequence). The CDR3 spans 13 residues. V was clipped by 5 bases and J by 8 bases; unmatched bases: 9. CDR3 protein: CAWYGDRVRGYTF. The CDR3 region has the DNA TGTGCCTGGTACGGGGACAGGGTAAGAGGCTACACCTTC.

The chain carries TRBV7-9 and TRBJ1-5, with a weak D call TRBD1 (5 bases). Trimming removed 4 bases from V and 9 bases from J, with 16 bases in between. This CDR3 has 14 amino acids. Germline CDR1 SEHNR, CDR2 FQNEAQ (reference sequence). The CDR3 nucleotides are TGTGCCAGCAGCTCATCGACAGTAGGTCCGCCCCAGCATTTT. Residues: CASSSSTVGPPQHF. Filled out from reference TRBV7-9 and TRBJ1-5, the complete variable domain reads DTGVSQNPRHKITKRGQNVTFRCDPISEHNRLYWYRQTLGQGPEFLTYFQNEAQLEKSRLLSDRFSAERPKGSFSTLEIQRTEQGDSAMYLCASSSSTVGPPQHFGDGTRLSIL.

This chain connects TRBV6-5 to TRBJ1-2; D unclear. The V end was cut by 0 bases, the J end by 7 bases, with 12 bases between. CDR1 and CDR2 from the germline V gene are MNHEY and SVGAGI. The CDR3 sequence is 14 residues long. The CDR3 bases are TGTGCCAGCAGTTACTCGAGGTACAATTCTGGCTACACCTTC. This encodes CASSYSRYNSGYTF.

The chain uses TRBV28 and TRBJ1-3; a weak D match, TRBD1 (5 bases). V lost 6 bases and J lost 0, with 12 bases in between. The CDR3 length is 15 residues. Germline V gives CDR1 MDHEN, CDR2 SYDVKM. As DNA, the CDR3 is TGTGCCAGCAGCATGGGACGGAGCTCTGGAAACACCATATATTTT. Translating it yields CASSMGRSSGNTIYF.

The chain recombines TRBV11-2 with TRBJ1-4, with D possibly matching TRBD1 (5 bases). V was clipped by 7 bases and J by 10 bases, with 19 bases between them. Germline CDR1 reads SGHAT; CDR2 reads FQNNGV. The CDR3 runs 14 residues. The CDR3 spells CASTGTLGSGKLFF. DNA of the CDR3: TGTGCCAGCACCGGGACGTTGGGGTCGGGAAAACTGTTTTTT.

The count of this clone is one. DNA of the CDR3: TGTGCCAGCAGTGATTTTGGGGTCAGTAGCACAGATACGCAGTATTTT. As protein: CASSDFGVSSTDTQYF. The V call is TRBV6-1, the J call TRBJ2-3; no firm D call. Per germline, CDR1 MNHNS and CDR2 SASEGT. V was pared by 3 bases and J by 0 bases, with 13 bases between. The CDR3 has 16 amino acids.

The chain links TRBV9 to TRBJ1-3; 8 positions match TRBD1. The CDR3 has 15 amino acids. CDR1 and CDR2 (germline): SGDLS, YYNGEE. The V and J ends lost 0 bases and 4 bases, in that order; junction bases with no gene match: 3. The CDR3 bases are TGTGCCAGCAGCGTAGCGGACAGGGTCGGAAACACCATATATTTT. Protein: CASSVADRVGNTIYF.

Here the CDR3 DNA reads TGTGCCAGCAGTGAATCCCCAGGGAGTAACTATGGCTACACCTTC. The encoded protein is CASSESPGSNYGYTF. The V call is TRBV6-1, the J call TRBJ1-2; a possible D gene is TRBD1 (5 bases). Per germline, CDR1 MNHNS and CDR2 SASEGT. Trimming pared 2 bases from V and 1 base from J, leaving 11 bases between. The CDR3 consists of 15 residues.

Only one count was recorded for this clone. J is TRBJ1-1 and V is TRBV11-2; perhaps TRBD1 as D (5 bases). V lost 1 base, J lost 8 bases, and 11 bases lay in between. The CDR3 contains 13 residues. Germline CDR1 reads SGHAT; CDR2 reads FQNNGV. CDR3 in DNA: TGTGCCAGCAGCTTAGTCTACCAGGGAGAAGCTTTCTTT. Amino acid sequence: CASSLVYQGEAFF.

This clone occurred once. The chain couples TRBV10-2 to TRBJ2-1; D is perhaps TRBD1 or TRBD2 (5 bases each). This CDR3 has 15 residues. The germline gives CDR1 WSHSY, CDR2 SAAADI. Trimming took off 0 bases at V and 0 bases at J, with 6 bases between the two ends. In nucleotides, the CDR3 is TGCGCCAGCAGTGAGTCGGGGGTCTCCTACAATGAGCAGTTCTTC. Protein: CASSESGVSYNEQFF.

This clone appeared a few times. The chain combines TRBV5-1 with TRBJ1-3; D is unresolved. Trimming removed 8 bases at V and 0 bases at J, with 15 bases between. The CDR3 runs to 15 residues. Per the germline V gene, CDR1 is SGHRS and CDR2 is YFSETQ. As DNA, the CDR3 is TGCGCCAGTAAAGAGAGGGTTGACTCTGGAAACACCATATATTTT. Translated: CASKERVDSGNTIYF.

The chain joins TRBV6-5 to TRBJ1-1; possible D gene TRBD1, 6 bases. Germline CDR1 reads MNHEY; CDR2 reads SVGAGI. V lost 8 bases and J 8 bases, leaving 12 bases between the germline ends. There are 11 residues in the CDR3. The CDR3 region has the DNA TGTGCCAGCGAAGGAGGGGGAGAAGCTTTCTTT. As protein: CASEGGGEAFF.

This chain links TRBV4-2 with TRBJ1-5; no clear D. CDR1 LGHNA and CDR2 YNFKEQ come from the germline V gene. V was clipped by 3 bases and J by 0 bases, with 9 bases between them. CDR3 size: 15 residues. CDR3 coding DNA: TGTGCCAGCAGCCAGGTGGACGGTAGCAATCAGCCCCAGCATTTT. Translating gives CASSQVDGSNQPQHF.

This chain connects TRBV4-2 to TRBJ1-1; D is ambiguous. The CDR3 spans 15 residues. The V gene lost 0 bases and the J gene lost 3 bases, with 11 bases spanning the gap. CDR1 is LGHNA and CDR2 is YNFKEQ in the germline V gene. The CDR3 here is CASSQDIPTDTEAFF. The CDR3 bases are TGTGCCAGCAGCCAAGATATCCCAACTGACACTGAAGCTTTCTTT.

This clone showed up just a few times. The rearrangement uses TRBV9 and TRBJ2-2; 7 bases line up with TRBD1. The CDR3 has 14 residues. CDR1 is SGDLS, CDR2 YYNGEE, per germline. The J segment lost 6 bases and the V segment lost 4 bases, leaving 6 bases of the junction unmatched. CDR3 sequence (DNA): TGTGCCAGCAGCCCCTGGGGGACAGCCGGGGAGCTGTTTTTT. Protein: CASSPWGTAGELFF.

This clone appeared once. This chain connects TRBV4-2 to TRBJ2-3; 14 bases map to TRBD2. CDR1 LGHNA and CDR2 YNFKEQ come from the germline V gene. After removal of 4 bases from V and 1 base from J, the junction contained 4 bases not matched to a gene. The CDR3 is made up of 17 amino acids. CDR3 sequence: CASSLGTSGGGTDTQYF. CDR3 in DNA: TGTGCCAGCAGCCTTGGGACTAGCGGGGGTGGCACAGATACGCAGTATTTT.

The CDR3 DNA sequence: TGCGCCAGCAGCGAGGACAGGGGGCGGGCTGAAAAACTGTTTTTT. Translation: CASSEDRGRAEKLFF. This chain joins TRBV5-1 and TRBJ1-4; TRBD1 matches at 11 bases. CDR1 is SGHRS and CDR2 is YFSETQ in the germline V gene. This CDR3 is built from 15 residues. The V and J ends lost 4 bases and 7 bases, in that order; junction bases with no gene match: 6.

This chain connects TRBV6-5 to TRBJ1-5; D gene uncertain. The V gene lost 2 bases and the J gene lost 2 bases, with 7 bases spanning the gap. Germline values: CDR1 MNHEY, CDR2 SVGAGI. CDR3 size: 14 residues. The CDR3, as DNA: TGTGCCAGCAGTTACGCGCATGGCAATCAGCCCCAGCATTTT. As protein: CASSYAHGNQPQHF.

The chain has TRBV7-9 and TRBJ1-1; TRBD1 matches 7 bases. Germline V gene data show CDR1 as SEHNR and CDR2 as FQNEAQ (reference sequence). The CDR3 runs 16 residues. Unmatched junction bases numbered 12, after V lost 5 bases and J lost 3 bases. The CDR3 sequence: CASSGKEDRVYTEAFF. DNA of the CDR3: TGTGCCAGCAGCGGAAAAGAAGACAGGGTGTACACTGAAGCTTTCTTT.